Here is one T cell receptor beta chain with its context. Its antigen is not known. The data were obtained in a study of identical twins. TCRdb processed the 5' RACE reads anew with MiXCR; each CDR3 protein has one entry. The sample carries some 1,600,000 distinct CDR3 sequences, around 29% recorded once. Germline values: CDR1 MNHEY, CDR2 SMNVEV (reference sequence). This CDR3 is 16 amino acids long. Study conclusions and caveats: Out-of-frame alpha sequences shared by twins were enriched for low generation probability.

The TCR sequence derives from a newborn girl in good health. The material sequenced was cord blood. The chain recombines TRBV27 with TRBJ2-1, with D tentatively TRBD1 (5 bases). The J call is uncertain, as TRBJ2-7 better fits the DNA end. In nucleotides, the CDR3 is TGTGCCAGCAGTTTAAAGGGGCCCAGCTCCTACAATGAGCAGTACTTC. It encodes CASSLKGPSSYNEQYF.